This T cell receptor beta chain was obtained from a study of identical twins. The study, taken as a whole, reports: Models underpredicted monozygotic twin sharing of out-of-frame TCR alpha. Conclusions relied on cross-sectional statistical analysis, not following the same donors.

With regard to this clonotype: The antigen is undetermined.

CDR3 length equals 13 residues. Germline V gene lookup returns CDR1 DFQATT and CDR2 SNEGSKA (reference sequence). V lost 7 bases to trimming and J lost 6 bases, with 19 bases between them. A template switching step contributed a universal primer site, while unique molecular identifiers were present in the cDNA. MiXCR, run by TCRdb on the 5' RACE reads, gives a single entry per CDR3 protein. The sample consists of about 1.7 million distinct CDR3 sequences, more than 30% of them appearing once. The sequencing sample was made of cord blood. The TCR was taken from a newborn girl in good health. The V gene is TRBV20-1, the J gene TRBJ2-7; D is undetermined. CDR3 bases: TGCAGTGTTACCTCAACTGACACCTTCGAGCAGTACTTC. This gives the protein CSVTSTDTFEQYF.